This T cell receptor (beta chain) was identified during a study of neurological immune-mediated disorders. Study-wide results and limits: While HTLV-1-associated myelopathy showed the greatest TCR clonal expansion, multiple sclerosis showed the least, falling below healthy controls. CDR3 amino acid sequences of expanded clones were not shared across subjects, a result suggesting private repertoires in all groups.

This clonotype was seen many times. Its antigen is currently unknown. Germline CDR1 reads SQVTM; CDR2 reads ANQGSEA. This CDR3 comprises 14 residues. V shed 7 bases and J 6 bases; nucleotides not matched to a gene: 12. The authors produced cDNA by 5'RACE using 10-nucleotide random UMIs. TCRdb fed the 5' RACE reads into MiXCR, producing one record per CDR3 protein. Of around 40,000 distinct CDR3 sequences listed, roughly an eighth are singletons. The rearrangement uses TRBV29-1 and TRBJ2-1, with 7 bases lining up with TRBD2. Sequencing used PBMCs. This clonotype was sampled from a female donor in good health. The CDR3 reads CSGFGAGEINEQFF. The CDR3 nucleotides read TGCAGCGGTTTCGGGGCGGGGGAAATCAATGAGCAGTTCTTC.